The 10 T cell receptor beta chains given below trace back to one sample, sequenced in a study of blood T cell repertoires in COVID-19. Profiled with immunoSEQ multiplex PCR; TCRdb holds only in-frame clones, not every one. Altogether a few hundred thousand clones are present, more than 65% being singletons, with the ten largest covering about 1.2%. Specimen: peripheral blood. The receptors were gathered from a human donor with acute or convalescent COVID-19. The donor label of this sample is uncertain.

CDR3 DNA sequence: TGTGCCAGCTCACCCACACGTGGGGGGATCGGAATGGGAGGTGAGCAGTTCTTC. This encodes CASSPTRGGIGMGGEQFF. This rearrangement joins TRBV18 to TRBJ2-1, with D maybe TRBD2 (6 bases). CDR3 size: 18 residues. V was trimmed by 3 bases and J by 9 bases, leaving 27 bases between them. In germline, CDR1 is KGHSH, CDR2 LQKENI. The full variable domain, rest sourced from reference TRBV18 and TRBJ2-1, is NAGVMQNPRHLVRRRGQEARLRCSPMKGHSHVYWYRQLPEEGLKFMVYLQKENIIDESGMPKERFSAEFPKEGPSILRIQQVVRGDSAAYFCASSPTRGGIGMGGEQFFGPGTRLTVL.

This clone was counted a few times. V gene TRBV6-5 combines with J gene TRBJ1-1; TRBD1 aligns across 10 bases. V gave up 5 bases and J gave up 4 bases; unmatched junction bases: 1. The length of the CDR3 is 13 residues. Germline values: CDR1 MNHEY, CDR2 SVGAGI. CDR3 DNA: TGTGCCAGCAGTAGGACAGGGGGCACTGAAGCTTTCTTT. This codes for CASSRTGGTEAFF.

The chain is built from TRBV14 and TRBJ1-1; D not certain. This CDR3 has 15 residues. CDR1 is SGHDN and CDR2 is FVKESK in the germline V gene. V dropped 3 bases and J dropped 4 bases, with 15 bases sitting between them. The CDR3 here is CASSQERLLGTEAFF. The CDR3 region has the DNA TGTGCCAGCAGCCAGGAAAGACTGTTGGGCACTGAAGCTTTCTTT. The full variable domain, rest sourced from reference TRBV14 and TRBJ1-1, is EAGVTQFPSHSVIEKGQTVTLRCDPISGHDNLYWYRRVMGKEIKFLLHFVKESKQDESGMPNNRFLAERTGGTYSTLKVQPAELEDSGVYFCASSQERLLGTEAFFGQGTRLTVV.

This chain links TRBV7-9 with TRBJ1-1; TRBD1 is a possible D gene (5 bases). This CDR3 region has 14 residues. Germline CDR1 reads SEHNR; CDR2 reads FQNEAQ (reference sequence). The V end was cut by 1 base, the J end by 4 bases, with 10 bases between. The CDR3 DNA is TGTGCCAGCAGCTTAGATTTGGGGGGCACTGAAGCTTTCTTT. Translating it yields CASSLDLGGTEAFF.

The chain combines TRBV15 with TRBJ2-2; 7 bases match TRBD1. The CDR3 covers 15 residues. Trimming at V came to 5 bases and at J to 5 bases, leaving 8 bases not matched to a gene. The germline CDR1 and CDR2 sequences are LNHNV and YYDKDF (reference sequence). This chain's CDR3 is CATSRRTGGTGELFF. DNA for the CDR3: TGTGCCACCAGCCGTAGGACAGGCGGGACCGGGGAGCTGTTTTTT.

Comments on this clone: A read error may produce the germline difference seen at one junction end. This chain connects TRBV7-8 to TRBJ2-2; 11 nucleotides agree with TRBD1. The CDR3 has 15 residues. Germline V gene sequence: CDR1 SGHVS, CDR2 FQNEAQ. The CDR3 coding sequence is TGTGCCAACAGCCCCCGGGACAGGGGGATCGGGGAGCTGTTTTTT. Its translation is CANSPRDRGIGELFF. The full variable domain, in which reference TRBV7-8 and TRBJ2-2 provide the parts outside the CDR3, is GAGVSQSPRYKVAKRGQDVALRCDPISGHVSLFWYQQALGQGPEFLTYFQNEAQLDKSGLPSDRFFAERPEGSVSTLKIQRTQQEDSAVYLCANSPRDRGIGELFFGEGSRLTVL.

Only a few counts were recorded for this clone. The V and J genes are TRBV6-1 and TRBJ2-1; the D gene is possibly TRBD2 (6 bases). V was trimmed by 0 bases and J by 4 bases, leaving 10 bases between them. The CDR3 is made up of 15 amino acids. Germline V lookup: CDR1 MNHNS, CDR2 SASEGT. This chain's CDR3 is CASSEAGSGYNEQFF. DNA of the CDR3: TGTGCCAGCAGTGAAGCGGGTAGCGGTTACAATGAGCAGTTCTTC.

The chain joins TRBV5-1 to TRBJ1-2; 9 nucleotides agree with TRBD1. The CDR3 runs to 15 residues. The germline V gene has CDR1 SGHRS and CDR2 YFSETQ. Germline trimming cut 3 bases from V and 7 bases from J; bases unmatched to any gene: 10. CDR3 sequence: CASSSGGTGLSGYTF. In DNA form, the CDR3 reads TGCGCCAGCAGCTCCGGAGGGACAGGGTTGTCTGGCTACACCTTC.

The chain couples TRBV21-1 to TRBJ1-5. TRBV21-1 is a pseudogene segment. This CDR3 region has 15 residues. For the CDR3, the DNA is TGTGCCAGCAGCTCGGCGGGGCAGCTGGGGCAGCCCCAGCATTTT. This codes for CASSSAGQLGQPQHF.

The CDR3 sequence is CATTSRGANEKLFF. In DNA, the CDR3 is TGTGCCACAACCTCCCGGGGAGCTAATGAAAAACTGTTTTTT. This chain links TRBV2 with TRBJ1-4; D gene unclear. Germline-derived CDR1 and CDR2 are SNHLY and FYNNEI. The germline V and J ends were trimmed by 10 bases and 3 bases, with 15 bases remaining between them. The CDR3 covers 14 residues.